A single sample is the source of the 21 T cell receptor beta chains below, sequenced in a study of T cells after posttransplantation cyclophosphamide. Control samples came 1 year after myeloablative marrow transplants with methotrexate plus calcineurin inhibitor. Assay: immunoSEQ multiplex PCR; the TCRdb copy retains only in-frame clones and omits some. The sample comprises about 21,000 clones, roughly 85% of which are singletons, and roughly 2.2% rests with the top ten. The material sequenced was PBMCs, taken 362 days after allogeneic stem cell transplant with calcineurin inhibitor and methotrexate. Every receptor here comes from a female patient between 30 and 40 years old who received an allogeneic stem cell transplant from an unrelated donor, was CMV-positive, and had acute and chronic GVHD. Some T cells could come from the graft donor.

The rearrangement links TRBV6-6 to TRBJ2-1, with 10 bases aligning to TRBD2. V lost 7 bases, J lost 7 bases, and 10 bases stayed unmatched. CDR3 size: 15 residues. The germline V gene encodes CDR1 MNHNY and CDR2 SVGAGI (reference sequence). CDR3 DNA sequence: TGTGCCAGCACCCCGGGGGCACTAGCGGGAAATGAGCAGTTCTTC. This encodes CASTPGALAGNEQFF.

This rearrangement joins TRBV6-6 to TRBJ2-7; D perhaps matches TRBD2 (6 bases). With 2 bases removed from V and 7 bases from J, the gap between germline ends came to 15 bases. Germline V gene sequence: CDR1 MNHNY, CDR2 SVGAGI (reference sequence). This CDR3 is 14 amino acids long. CDR3 loop: CASSYLGGVGEQYF. The CDR3 DNA follows: TGTGCCAGCAGTTACCTCGGGGGAGTCGGGGAGCAGTACTTC.

The chain employs TRBV6-6 and TRBJ2-1; D uncertain. CDR3 length equals 12 residues. The germline gives CDR1 MNHNY, CDR2 SVGAGI (reference sequence). V was clipped by 4 bases and J by 6 bases, with 7 bases between them. CDR3 DNA: TGTGCCAGCAGTTCCGACTTCAATGAGCAGTTCTTC. This codes for CASSSDFNEQFF.

The CDR3 sequence: CASSVLVTGEGEQFF. The CDR3 nucleotides are TGTGCCAGCAGTGTCCTGGTGACAGGGGAAGGTGAGCAGTTCTTC. This chain connects TRBV28 to TRBJ2-1, with 8 bases matching TRBD1. In germline, CDR1 is MDHEN, CDR2 SYDVKM. Trimming removed 5 bases from V and 9 bases from J; junction bases left unmatched: 12. The length of the CDR3 is 15 residues. Based on the CDR3 plus reference TRBV28 and TRBJ2-1, the full variable domain is DVKVTQSSRYLVKRTGEKVFLECVQDMDHENMFWYRQDPGLGLRLIYFSYDVKMKEKGDIPEGYSVSREKKERFSLILESASTNQTSMYLCASSVLVTGEGEQFFGPGTRLTVL.

The CDR3 is CASSDQRQGLPYGYTF. Written as DNA, the CDR3 is TGTGCCAGCAGCGACCAGAGACAGGGGCTTCCCTATGGCTACACCTTC. This chain connects TRBV9 to TRBJ1-2, with 8 bases that match TRBD1. Germline V gene lookup returns CDR1 SGDLS and CDR2 YYNGEE. The CDR3 has 16 amino acids. Trimming at V came to 3 bases and at J to 4 bases, leaving 11 bases not matched to a gene.

The chain recombines TRBV29-1 with TRBJ2-1, with D perhaps TRBD2 (5 bases). Germline V gene data show CDR1 as SQVTM and CDR2 as ANQGSEA. The CDR3 extends over 11 amino acids. V was trimmed by 7 bases and J by 13 bases, leaving 17 bases between them. CDR3 in DNA: TGCAGCGCCGGGCCGGGGAGCAGACAGTTCTTC. Its translation is CSAGPGSRQFF.

V gene TRBV27 combines with J gene TRBJ1-1, with D hard to call. Trimming took 8 bases from V and 1 from J, leaving 11 bases between them. This CDR3 comprises 13 residues. Germline-derived CDR1 and CDR2 are MNHEY and SMNVEV (reference sequence). CDR3 protein: CASGPRGNTEAFF. Written as DNA, the CDR3 is TGTGCCAGCGGTCCGCGGGGGAACACTGAAGCTTTCTTT.

The rearrangement joins TRBV6-6 to TRBJ1-3; D gene uncertain. V shed 5 bases and J shed 1 base, with 15 bases lying between them. CDR1 is MNHNY, CDR2 SVGAGI, per germline (reference sequence). The CDR3 runs to 16 residues. CDR3 sequence: CASSQPSASSGNTIYF. CDR3 coding DNA: TGTGCCAGCAGTCAACCCTCAGCGTCATCTGGAAACACCATATATTTT.

The rearrangement links TRBV19 to TRBJ2-5, with 7 bases fitting TRBD2. CDR3 length: 12 amino acids. V lost 3 bases and J lost 5; bases outside the gene matches: 0. Germline V gene data show CDR1 as LNHDA and CDR2 as SQIVND (reference sequence). The CDR3 DNA reads as TGTGCCAGTAGTATCGGGGGGGAGACCCAGTACTTC. This sequence encodes CASSIGGETQYF.

The chain is built from TRBV4-1 and TRBJ1-5, with D hard to call. The CDR3 sequence is 15 residues long. Trimming removed 4 bases from V and 3 bases from J, with 13 bases in between. Germline CDR1 and CDR2: MGHRA and YSYEKL. The CDR3 region is CASSLIPGPNQPQHF. The CDR3, as DNA: TGCGCCAGCAGCCTTATCCCAGGTCCCAATCAGCCCCAGCATTTT.

The chain recombines TRBV5-1 with TRBJ1-5; D is ambiguous. The CDR3 consists of 15 residues. The germline V gene has CDR1 SGHRS and CDR2 YFSETQ. Trimming shortened V by 1 base and J by 3 bases, and 11 bases separated the two germline ends. The CDR3 sequence is CASSLFAGINQPQHF. The CDR3 nucleotides read TGCGCCAGCAGCTTGTTTGCGGGGATCAATCAGCCCCAGCATTTT.

The rearrangement links TRBV5-1 to TRBJ2-7, with D possibly being TRBD2 (5 bases). The V and J ends lost 5 bases and 0 bases respectively, with 15 bases between them. Germline loops: CDR1 SGHRS, CDR2 YFSETQ. The length of the CDR3 is 15 residues. CDR3 DNA sequence: TGCGCCAGCAGACCACTTGAGGGAATCTCCTACGAGCAGTACTTC. Translating it yields CASRPLEGISYEQYF.

The chain joins TRBV10-2 to TRBJ2-3; D is unclear. This CDR3 has 11 residues. V lost 6 bases, J lost 2 bases, and 3 bases lay in between. Germline CDR1 is WSHSY and CDR2 is SAAADI. CDR3 protein: CASRYTDTQYF. The CDR3 DNA reads TGCGCCAGCAGGTACACAGATACGCAGTATTTT.

The chain is built from TRBV10-1 and TRBJ1-1, with 7 bases matching TRBD1. The CDR3 extends over 12 amino acids. Unmatched junction bases numbered 5, after V lost 5 bases and J lost 8 bases. Germline lookup yields CDR1 WNHNN and CDR2 SYGVQD (reference sequence). In DNA form, the CDR3 reads TGCGCCAGCAGTTCCGGGACAGCGGAAGCTTTCTTT. It yields the protein CASSSGTAEAFF.

The rearrangement links TRBV7-9 to TRBJ2-7; D possibly corresponds to TRBD1 (5 bases). Trimming left V 1 base short and J 2 bases short, with 15 bases between. The CDR3 extends over 16 amino acids. Germline V CDR1 and CDR2: SEHNR, FQNEAQ (reference sequence). The DNA of the CDR3 is TGTGCCAGCAGCTTAGGCAGCTTTGACAGAACCTACGAGCAGTACTTC. Protein product: CASSLGSFDRTYEQYF.

This rearrangement joins TRBV7-3 to TRBJ2-2; 8 bases are shared with TRBD2. From germline, CDR1 is SGHTA and CDR2 FQGTGA. The length of the CDR3 is 15 residues. V trimming: 2 bases; J trimming: 4 bases; junction bases outside the gene matches: 3. This CDR3 is CASSLVGGVTGELFF. The CDR3 DNA reads TGTGCCAGCAGCTTAGTCGGGGGGGTCACCGGGGAGCTGTTTTTT.

The V gene is TRBV11-3, the J gene TRBJ2-1; D ambiguous. This CDR3 comprises 13 residues. CDR1 is SGHNT, CDR2 YENEEA, per germline. V gave up 1 base and J gave up 10 bases, with 11 bases separating them. CDR3 nucleotides: TGTGCCAGCAGCTTAGGACAACCAACGGAGCAGTTCTTC. Its protein product is CASSLGQPTEQFF.

The chain couples TRBV2 to TRBJ2-7; D is possibly TRBD1 (6 bases). Germline lookup yields CDR1 SNHLY and CDR2 FYNNEI. The CDR3 spans 12 residues. Between the trimmed V and J ends, which lost 3 bases and 7 bases, there was a span of 10 bases. CDR3: CASSDRGREQYF. The CDR3 coding sequence is TGTGCCAGCAGTGACAGGGGAAGGGAGCAGTACTTC.

CDR3 residues: CASSLRLAGGPVDTGELFF. In nucleotides, the CDR3 is TGTGCCAGCAGCTTGAGGCTAGCGGGGGGGCCTGTAGACACCGGGGAGCTGTTTTTT. V is TRBV5-6 and J is TRBJ2-2, with 12 bases aligning to TRBD2. Germline trimming cut 1 base from V and 3 bases from J; bases unmatched to any gene: 10. This CDR3 has 19 residues. Germline V gene sequence: CDR1 SGHDT, CDR2 YYEEEE.

The rearrangement links TRBV19 to TRBJ2-7, with TRBD2 matching 9 bases. V was pared by 5 bases and J by 3 bases, with 14 bases of the junction left unmatched. Germline CDR1 reads LNHDA; CDR2 reads SQIVND (reference sequence). The CDR3 runs to 17 residues. CDR3 DNA: TGTGCCAGTAGTTCCATCAGGGCGACTAGCGGAAACTACGAGCAGTACTTC. It specifies CASSSIRATSGNYEQYF.

The chain has TRBV7-9 and TRBJ2-1; TRBD2 might be the D (7 bases). CDR1 SEHNR and CDR2 FQNEAQ come from the germline V gene (reference sequence). This CDR3 comprises 15 residues. V dropped 3 bases and J dropped 6 bases, with 15 bases sitting between them. CDR3 protein: CASSFGGGSGNEQFF. CDR3 nucleotide sequence: TGTGCCAGCAGCTTCGGGGGCGGGAGTGGCAATGAGCAGTTCTTC.